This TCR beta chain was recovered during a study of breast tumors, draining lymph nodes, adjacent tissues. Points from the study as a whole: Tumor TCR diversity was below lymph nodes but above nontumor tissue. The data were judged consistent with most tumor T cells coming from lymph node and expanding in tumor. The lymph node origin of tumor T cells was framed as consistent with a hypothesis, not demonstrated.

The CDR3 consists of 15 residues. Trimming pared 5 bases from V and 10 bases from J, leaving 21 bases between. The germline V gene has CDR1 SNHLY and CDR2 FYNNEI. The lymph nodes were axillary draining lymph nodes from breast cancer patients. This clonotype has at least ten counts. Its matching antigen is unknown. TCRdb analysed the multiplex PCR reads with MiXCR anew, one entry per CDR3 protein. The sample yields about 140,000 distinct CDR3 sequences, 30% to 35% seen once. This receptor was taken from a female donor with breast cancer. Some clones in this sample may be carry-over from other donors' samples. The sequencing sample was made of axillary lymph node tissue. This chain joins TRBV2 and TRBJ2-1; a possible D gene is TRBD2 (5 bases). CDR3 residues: CASSLEGWADFEQFF. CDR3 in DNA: TGTGCCAGCAGTCTTGAGGGCTGGGCAGATTTCGAGCAGTTCTTC.